This T cell receptor (beta chain) was captured in a study of blood T cell repertoires in COVID-19. Turning to the study itself: COVID-19 samples, acute and convalescent, were from the United States, Italy and Spain.

Clones were read by immunoSEQ multiplex PCR, and TCRdb kept only the in-frame ones, dropping some. The table has 200,000 to 250,000 clones, 86% seen once. Trimming cost V 3 bases and J 4 bases, with 6 bases left between them. CDR1 and CDR2 from the germline V gene are ENHRY and SYGVKD. The length of the CDR3 is 12 residues. The chain joins TRBV10-3 to TRBJ2-5, with a tentative D call TRBD1 (6 bases). The clonotype comes from a woman over 75 with COVID-19, enrolled during active disease. Sample: peripheral blood. The CDR3 coding sequence is TGTGCCATCAGTGAAGGGGGAGAGACCCAGTACTTC. Protein sequence: CAISEGGETQYF.